A selection of T cell receptor beta chains follows, all from one sample in a study of blood T cell repertoires in COVID-19. The method was immunoSEQ multiplex PCR; TCRdb's version includes in-frame clones alone and lacks a portion of them. This sample has roughly 87,000 clones; roughly 82% occur once, and the top ten carry about 25%. Material for sequencing was peripheral blood. Receptor source: a human donor in a cohort sampled during active COVID-19. Each CDR3 is given with its conserved first and last residue. Fields, in order: J gene, clone size, D gene, V gene, CDR3 protein, CDR3 DNA. The D gene is left open where the match is weak. Expanded clones get a size class; other rows say once, few or many, or leave the size out.

j_gene: TRBJ1-3; abundance: .; d_gene: .; v_gene: TRBV7-3; CDR3aa: CASSPQGTGGNTIYF; CDR3nt: TGTGCCAGCAGCCCGCAGGGGACGGGTGGAAACACCATATATTTT
j_gene: TRBJ2-5; abundance: .; d_gene: TRBD1; v_gene: TRBV5-4; CDR3aa: CASSRRTGQETQYF; CDR3nt: TGTGCCAGCAGCCGGCGGACAGGCCAAGAGACCCAGTACTTC
j_gene: TRBJ1-6; abundance: .; d_gene: TRBD1; v_gene: TRBV7-9; CDR3aa: CASSRTGGSPLHF; CDR3nt: TGTGCCAGCAGCCGGACAGGGGGCTCACCCCTCCACTTT
j_gene: TRBJ2-3; abundance: .; d_gene: .; v_gene: TRBV5-1; CDR3aa: CASSALQGTGTDTQYF; CDR3nt: TGCGCCAGCAGCGCCCTACAGGGAACAGGCACAGATACGCAGTATTTT
j_gene: TRBJ1-6; abundance: .; d_gene: .; v_gene: TRBV3-1/TRBV3-2; CDR3aa: CASSLPGTQYPLHF; CDR3nt: TGTGCCAGCAGCCTCCCCGGGACTCAGTACCCCCTCCACTTT
j_gene: TRBJ1-2; abundance: once; d_gene: TRBD1; v_gene: TRBV7-2; CDR3aa: CASSYRIPGTGYGYTF; CDR3nt: TGTGCCAGCAGTTACCGAATCCCCGGGACAGGCTATGGCTACACCTTC
j_gene: TRBJ1-4; abundance: .; d_gene: .; v_gene: TRBV9; CDR3aa: CASSSGTTTNEKLFF; CDR3nt: TGTGCCAGCAGCTCGGGGACTACAACTAATGAAAAACTGTTTTTT
j_gene: TRBJ2-1; abundance: .; d_gene: .; v_gene: TRBV28; CDR3aa: CAVRQDSYNEQFF; CDR3nt: TGTGCCGTGCGACAGGACTCCTACAATGAGCAGTTCTTC
j_gene: TRBJ2-4; abundance: .; d_gene: TRBD2; v_gene: TRBV7-2; CDR3aa: CASSLGGRGLAKNIQYF; CDR3nt: TGTGCCAGCAGCTTAGGGGGGAGGGGACTAGCCAAAAACATTCAGTACTTC
j_gene: TRBJ1-5; abundance: .; d_gene: .; v_gene: TRBV5-8; CDR3aa: CASSHGGQPQHF; CDR3nt: TGTGCCAGCAGCCACGGAGGGCAGCCCCAGCATTTT
j_gene: TRBJ2-3; abundance: .; d_gene: .; v_gene: TRBV10-3; CDR3aa: CVTQGAQAGGPLDTDTQYF; CDR3nt: TGTGTCACACAGGGGGCGCAAGCGGGGGGGCCCCTTGACACAGATACGCAGTATTTT
j_gene: TRBJ1-6; abundance: .; d_gene: TRBD1; v_gene: TRBV6-5; CDR3aa: CASSFYRGRGSPLHF; CDR3nt: TGTGCCAGCAGTTTCTACAGGGGGCGAGGCTCACCCCTCCACTTT
j_gene: TRBJ1-2; abundance: .; d_gene: .; v_gene: TRBV19; CDR3aa: CASSVTVYYGYTF; CDR3nt: TGTGCCAGTAGTGTGACAGTTTACTATGGCTACACCTTC
j_gene: TRBJ2-7; abundance: .; d_gene: .; v_gene: TRBV20-1; CDR3aa: CSASPRGSGEQYF; CDR3nt: TGCAGTGCTAGTCCCCGGGGCAGCGGGGAGCAGTACTTC
j_gene: TRBJ2-5; abundance: .; d_gene: .; v_gene: TRBV7-2; CDR3aa: CASSPHPFETSRGETQYF; CDR3nt: TGTGCCAGCAGCCCACACCCCTTCGAGACATCAAGAGGGGAGACCCAGTACTTC